This entry lists 12 T cell receptor beta chains sequenced from one sample in a study of human T cells and chemical hapten exposure. TCRdb re-called the RACE reads through MiXCR, storing one row per CDR3 protein. The table records 110,000 or so distinct CDR3 sequences, 9% to 9.5% of them present only once. Time point noted: patch test 2, 6 weeks after DPC sensitization. Documented treatment: therapeutic diphenylcyclopropenone sensitization with weekly scalp DPC. The starting material was whole blood, obtained in connection with sensitization to the hapten diphenylcyclopropenone (DPC). These receptors were obtained from a woman aged 40-49 years with alopecia areata. Some clones in this sample may be carry-over from other donors' samples.

The V gene is TRBV7-2, the J gene TRBJ2-3; D is perhaps TRBD2 (7 bases). Per germline, CDR1 SGHTA and CDR2 FQGNSA. V lost 1 base and J 5 bases, leaving 10 bases between the germline ends. The CDR3 sequence is 14 residues long. This CDR3 reads CASSLVRGGDTQYF. The CDR3 nucleotides read TGTGCCAGCAGCTTAGTGAGGGGGGGAGATACGCAGTATTTT. Using reference TRBV7-2 and TRBJ2-3 for the parts outside the CDR3, the full variable domain is GAGVSQSPSNKVTEKGKDVELRCDPISGHTALYWYRQSLGQGLEFLIYFQGNSAPDKSGLPSDRFSAERTGGSVSTLTIQRTQQEDSAVYLCASSLVRGGDTQYFGPGTRLTVL.

This clonotype has ten or more counts. The chain has TRBV30 and TRBJ2-7; the D is unclear. In germline, CDR1 is GTSNPN, CDR2 SVGIG (reference sequence). The CDR3 loop spans 12 amino acids. Trimming pared 1 base from V and 2 bases from J, leaving 6 bases between. In DNA form, the CDR3 reads TGTGCCTGGAGTGGCGGTCCCTACGAGCAGTACTTC. It specifies CAWSGGPYEQYF.

This clonotype has a handful of counts. J is TRBJ1-1 and V is TRBV29-1; D gene ambiguous. Germline-derived CDR1 and CDR2 are SQVTM and ANQGSEA. V lost 6 bases and J lost 7, with 12 bases in between. The CDR3 loop spans 11 amino acids. The CDR3 loop is CSVRYYNEAFF. For the CDR3, the DNA is TGCAGCGTCCGATACTACAATGAAGCTTTCTTT.

The sample holds many counts of this clonotype. This chain uses TRBV6-6 with TRBJ1-4, with D possibly TRBD1 on 6 matching bases. Trimming removed 4 bases from V and 6 bases from J, with 15 bases in between. This CDR3 contains 15 residues. Germline V gene data show CDR1 as MNHNY and CDR2 as SVGAGI (reference sequence). The CDR3 region is CASSFGLGAYEKLFF. The CDR3 nucleotides are TGTGCCAGCAGTTTCGGTTTGGGGGCGTATGAAAAACTGTTTTTT.

V usage is TRBV5-1 and J usage is TRBJ2-7; no clear D. Germline-derived CDR1 and CDR2 are SGHRS and YFSETQ. Trimming left V 0 bases short and J 4 bases short, with 11 bases between. CDR3 length: 14 residues. The CDR3 region has the DNA TGCGCCAGCAGCTTGGAAGTGGGATTGTACGAGCAGTACTTC. Amino acids: CASSLEVGLYEQYF. Together with reference TRBV5-1 and TRBJ2-7, the CDR3 gives the full variable domain: KAGVTQTPRYLIKTRGQQVTLSCSPISGHRSVSWYQQTPGQGLQFLFEYFSETQRNKGNFPGRFSGRQFSNSRSEMNVSTLELGDSALYLCASSLEVGLYEQYFGPGTRLTVT.

There are a few counts of this clonotype. J is TRBJ1-2 and V is TRBV6-1, with D perhaps TRBD1 (5 bases). Germline CDR1 reads MNHNS; CDR2 reads SASEGT. The CDR3 is made up of 13 amino acids. Trimming took 3 bases from V and 4 from J, leaving 9 bases between them. The CDR3, as DNA: TGTGCCAGCAGTGAGCAGGGCAGCTATGGCTACACCTTC. This translates into CASSEQGSYGYTF.

This clonotype showed up many times. This chain joins TRBV7-2 and TRBJ2-3; TRBD2 might be the D (7 bases). The V gene lost 4 bases and the J gene lost 2 bases, with 13 bases spanning the gap. Germline-derived CDR1 and CDR2 are SGHTA and FQGNSA. This CDR3 is built from 15 residues. CDR3 protein: CASSSMGGHTDTQYF. The CDR3 DNA reads TGTGCCAGCAGCTCGATGGGGGGGCACACAGATACGCAGTATTTT.

This clonotype was observed many times. The chain links TRBV25-1 to TRBJ2-7; perhaps TRBD2 as D (6 bases). The V and J ends lost 7 bases and 9 bases respectively, with 19 bases between them. CDR3 length: 13 residues. CDR1 MGHDK and CDR2 SYGVNS come from the germline V gene. The CDR3 protein is CASMAGTAARQYF. The CDR3 DNA follows: TGTGCCAGCATGGCGGGGACTGCGGCCAGGCAGTACTTC.

This clonotype has at least ten counts. The chain carries TRBV15 and TRBJ1-5; D is perhaps TRBD1 (5 bases). Germline loops: CDR1 LNHNV, CDR2 YYDKDF (reference sequence). Trimming shortened V by 5 bases and J by 7 bases, and 12 bases separated the two germline ends. CDR3 size: 13 residues. The DNA of the CDR3 is TGTGCCACCAGCTCTCTAGGGGACCAGCCCCAGCATTTT. Its translation: CATSSLGDQPQHF.

This clonotype was counted at least ten times. V usage is TRBV29-1 and J usage is TRBJ2-1; possible D gene TRBD2, 5 bases. V was clipped by 0 bases and J by 4 bases, with 10 bases between them. The CDR3 is 14 residues long. CDR1 and CDR2 (germline): SQVTM, ANQGSEA. The CDR3 reads CSVEDLSGYNEQFF. The CDR3 DNA reads as TGCAGCGTTGAAGATCTCTCGGGATACAATGAGCAGTTCTTC.

This clonotype was found a few times. The CDR3 spells CASSLAGPSTGGYTF. The CDR3 DNA reads TGTGCCAGCAGTTTAGCGGGACCGAGTACGGGCGGCTACACCTTC. The chain joins TRBV6-2 or TRBV6-3 to TRBJ1-2; TRBD1 is a possible D gene (5 bases). This CDR3 has 15 amino acids. Germline lookup yields CDR1 MNHEY and CDR2 SVGEGT. V lost 4 bases to trimming and J lost 8 bases, with 20 bases between them.

This clonotype showed up many times. The CDR3: CSAGGDTQYF. CDR3 in DNA: TGCAGCGCGGGAGGCGATACGCAGTATTTT. The chain employs TRBV29-1 and TRBJ2-3, with TRBD2 matching 7 bases. The germline V gene has CDR1 SQVTM and CDR2 ANQGSEA. Unmatched junction bases numbered 1, after V lost 7 bases and J lost 6 bases. The CDR3 is 10 amino acids.